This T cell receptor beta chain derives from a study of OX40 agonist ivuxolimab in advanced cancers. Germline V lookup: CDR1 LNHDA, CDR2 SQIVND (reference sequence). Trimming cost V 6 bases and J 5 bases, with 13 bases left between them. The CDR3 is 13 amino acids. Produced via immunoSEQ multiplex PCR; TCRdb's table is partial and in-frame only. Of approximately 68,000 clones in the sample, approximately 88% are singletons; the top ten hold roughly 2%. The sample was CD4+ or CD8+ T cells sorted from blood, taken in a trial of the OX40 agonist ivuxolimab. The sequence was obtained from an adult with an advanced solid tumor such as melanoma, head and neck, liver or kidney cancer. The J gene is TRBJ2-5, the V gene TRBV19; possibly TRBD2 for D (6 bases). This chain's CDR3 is CASSTWGVETQYF. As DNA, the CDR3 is TGTGCCAGTAGCACGTGGGGGGTCGAGACCCAGTACTTC.